The rows below give T cell receptor beta chains drawn from one sample of a study of shared clonotypes between healthy human individuals. Using immunoSEQ multiplex PCR, the repertoire was profiled, and TCRdb retains in-frame clones only, with some absent. This sample has around 79,000 clones; 62% occur once, and the top ten carry around 52%. The source material was memory CD8+ T cells sorted from blood. The receptors come from a man in his thirties or forties in good health. Each CDR3 is given with its conserved first and last residue. The D gene is left open where the match is weak. Part of the rows lack a size; the others show once, few, many or a class for expanded clones.

>.|.|TRBJ2-7|TRBV6-5
CASSYSPYEQYF
TGTGCCAGCAGTTACTCCCCCTACGAGCAGTACTTC
>.|.|TRBJ1-1|TRBV7-9
CASSLEGTENTEAFF
TGTGCCAGCAGCTTAGAAGGGACCGAGAACACTGAAGCTTTCTTT
>.|many|TRBJ1-5|TRBV7-2
CASSLVGQGMNQPQHF
TGTGCCAGCAGCTTAGTCGGGCAGGGCATGAATCAGCCCCAGCATTTT
>.|.|TRBJ2-1|TRBV6-5
CASGPGANEQFF
TGTGCCAGCGGACCGGGGGCCAATGAGCAGTTCTTC
>.|.|TRBJ2-1|TRBV25-1
CASETRSYNEQFF
TGTGCCAGCGAAACCCGCTCCTACAATGAGCAGTTCTTC
>.|.|TRBJ1-1|TRBV28
CASGPDYAGDTEAFF
TGTGCCAGCGGACCGGACTATGCGGGGGATACTGAAGCTTTCTTT
>.|.|TRBJ1-5|TRBV5-6
CASSLGGLIRNQPQHF
TGTGCCAGCAGCTTGGGGGGGTTGATTCGGAATCAGCCCCAGCATTTT
>TRBD2|.|TRBJ2-7|TRBV27
CASSPMGLAASYEQYF
TGTGCCAGCAGCCCGATGGGACTAGCGGCCTCCTACGAGCAGTACTTC
>.|many|TRBJ2-1|TRBV2
CASRWAPDNEQFF
TGTGCCAGCAGGTGGGCCCCGGACAATGAGCAGTTCTTC
>TRBD2|.|TRBJ2-1|TRBV7-9
CASSLAGVSNEQFF
TGTGCCAGCAGCTTGGCGGGAGTATCAAATGAGCAGTTCTTC
>.|.|TRBJ2-5|TRBV7-9
CASSLAEAQGETQYF
TGTGCCAGCAGCTTAGCGGAGGCCCAAGGAGAGACCCAGTACTTC
>TRBD1|.|TRBJ2-7|TRBV6-5
CASSRTGYEQYF
TGTGCCAGCAGTAGGACAGGGTACGAGCAGTACTTC
>.|once|TRBJ2-5|TRBV27
CASSPTNQETQYF
TGTGCCAGCAGTCCGACAAACCAAGAGACCCAGTACTTC
>.|.|TRBJ1-3|TRBV28
CASSFLEGENTIYF
TGTGCCAGCAGTTTTTTAGAGGGCGAAAACACCATATATTTT
>TRBD1|.|TRBJ1-2|TRBV5-6
CASSLAQGARGYTF
TGTGCCAGCAGCTTGGCACAGGGGGCGAGGGGCTACACCTTC
>.|once|TRBJ1-1|TRBV30
CAWSWAYGGTEAFF
TGTGCCTGGAGTTGGGCTTACGGGGGCACTGAAGCTTTCTTT
>.|.|TRBJ2-1|TRBV5-1
CASSLEVRDEQFF
TGCGCCAGCAGCTTGGAGGTTCGGGATGAGCAGTTCTTC
>.|.|TRBJ2-7|TRBV10-1
CASSLGLSYEQYF
TGCGCCAGCAGTTTAGGGCTCTCCTACGAGCAGTACTTC
>.|.|TRBJ2-7|TRBV28
CASSFGDEQYF
TGTGCCAGCAGTTTCGGTGACGAGCAGTACTTC
>TRBD1|.|TRBJ1-1|TRBV28
CASGGQGLRGTEAFF
TGTGCCAGCGGGGGACAGGGCCTGAGAGGCACTGAAGCTTTCTTT
>TRBD1|.|TRBJ1-1|TRBV27
CASSRIGQGFMNTEAFF
TGTGCCAGCTCGAGGATTGGACAGGGCTTCATGAACACTGAAGCTTTCTTT
>TRBD1|.|TRBJ2-3|TRBV5-4
CASSLYRGQEQDTQYF
TGTGCCAGCAGCTTGTATAGGGGACAGGAACAAGATACGCAGTATTTT
>.|.|TRBJ1-2|TRBV6-5
CASSYRAASYGYTF
TGTGCCAGCAGTTACAGGGCGGCCTCCTATGGCTACACCTTC
>.|.|TRBJ2-7|TRBV14
CASSRGSFYEQYF
TGTGCCAGCAGCCGGGGGAGCTTCTACGAGCAGTACTTC
>.|.|TRBJ2-3|TRBV15
CATSRGNTDTQYF
TGTGCCACCAGCCGAGGGAATACAGATACGCAGTATTTT
>.|few|TRBJ1-1|TRBV7-3
CASSHGVNTEAFF
TGTGCCAGCAGCCACGGGGTGAACACTGAAGCTTTCTTT
>.|.|TRBJ2-7|TRBV6-5
CASSSGSRDISYEQYF
TGTGCCAGCAGTTCGGGGTCGCGGGACATATCCTACGAGCAGTACTTC
>.|.|TRBJ2-1|TRBV6-6
CASRSLANEQFF
TGTGCCAGCAGGTCACTAGCCAATGAGCAGTTCTTC
>TRBD2|.|TRBJ2-3|TRBV2
CASSELAGGITDTQYF
TGTGCCAGCAGTGAACTAGCGGGAGGGATCACAGATACGCAGTATTTT
>.|few|TRBJ1-1|TRBV27
CASSLNLGTEAFF
TGTGCCAGCAGTTTAAATCTGGGGACTGAAGCTTTCTTT
>TRBD1|many|TRBJ1-4|TRBV9
CASSSGQVATNEKLFF
TGTGCCAGCAGCTCGGGACAGGTTGCAACTAATGAAAAACTGTTTTTT
>TRBD2|.|TRBJ2-7|TRBV7-9
CASSLRTSGSTYEQYF
TGTGCCAGCAGCCTTCGGACTAGCGGGAGTACGTACGAGCAGTACTTC
>TRBD2|.|TRBJ2-1|TRBV10-2
CASSALTSGLYNEQFF
TGCGCCAGCAGCGCACTTACTAGCGGCCTCTACAATGAGCAGTTCTTC
>.|.|TRBJ1-4|TRBV15
CATSSPKGTLFF
TGTGCCACCAGCAGCCCCAAGGGTACACTGTTTTTT
>.|.|TRBJ2-5|TRBV6-5
CASSYQQTQYF
TGTGCCAGCAGTTACCAACAGACCCAGTACTTC
>.|.|TRBJ2-1|TRBV4-1
CASSQVGGRDEQFF
TGCGCCAGCAGCCAAGTAGGGGGACGGGATGAGCAGTTCTTC
>TRBD2|few|TRBJ2-3|TRBV9
CASSAGLAGGPGTDTQYF
TGTGCCAGCAGCGCGGGACTAGCGGGAGGGCCGGGGACAGATACGCAGTATTTT
>TRBD2|.|TRBJ2-3|TRBV28
CASSLGLAATTDTQYF
TGTGCCAGCAGTTTGGGACTAGCGGCTACCACAGATACGCAGTATTTT
>.|many|TRBJ2-1|TRBV2
CASSDMGDEQFF
TGTGCCAGCAGTGATATGGGGGATGAGCAGTTCTTC
>.|.|TRBJ1-4|TRBV6-5
CASSYSGGSSEKLFF
TGTGCCAGCAGTTACTCGGGGGGTAGTAGTGAAAAACTGTTTTTT
>TRBD1|once|TRBJ2-1|TRBV29-1
CSVRTGKFDEQFF
TGCAGCGTCCGGACAGGAAAGTTCGATGAGCAGTTCTTC
>.|.|TRBJ1-2|TRBV5-4
CASSLGGAGGHNYGYTF
TGTGCCAGCAGCTTGGGTGGGGCGGGTGGCCATAACTATGGCTACACCTTC
>TRBD2|.|TRBJ2-3|TRBV28
CASSPPTGLAGKTDTQYF
TGTGCCAGCAGTCCCCCAACTGGACTAGCGGGAAAAACAGATACGCAGTATTTT
>.|.|TRBJ2-7|TRBV5-1
CASSLDRAYGEQYF
TGCGCCAGCAGCTTGGACAGGGCATACGGCGAGCAGTACTTC
>TRBD1|.|TRBJ2-3|TRBV15
CATTTGASGTDTQYF
TGTGCCACGACGACAGGGGCCTCGGGCACAGATACGCAGTATTTT
>TRBD2|.|TRBJ2-1|TRBV27
CASSKRTSQQFF
TGTGCCAGCAGTAAAAGGACTAGCCAGCAGTTCTTC
>TRBD1|.|TRBJ1-1|TRBV4-2
CASSHRGDTEAFF
TGTGCCAGCAGCCACAGGGGGGACACTGAAGCTTTCTTT
>TRBD2|.|TRBJ2-1|TRBV28
CASSRTSGSYNEQFF
TGTGCCAGCAGTCGGACTAGCGGGAGTTACAATGAGCAGTTCTTC
>.|.|TRBJ1-2|TRBV6-5
CASNNQGSYGYTF
TGTGCCAGCAACAATCAGGGGAGCTATGGCTACACCTTC
>.|.|TRBJ2-2|TRBV15
CATSGIQGYGELFF
TGTGCCACCAGCGGAATACAGGGTTACGGGGAGCTGTTTTTT
>.|once|TRBJ2-1|TRBV18
CASSPFIPRAGSYNEQFF
TGTGCCAGCTCACCGTTTATACCGAGAGCAGGATCCTACAATGAGCAGTTCTTC
>TRBD2|.|TRBJ2-4|TRBV25-1
CASSPGGGIGKNIQYF
TGTGCCAGCAGCCCCGGGGGGGGAATTGGCAAAAACATTCAGTACTTC
>TRBD1|once|TRBJ1-2|TRBV6-5
CASSPQGGDLYGYTF
TGTGCCAGCAGTCCCCAGGGGGGGGACCTCTATGGCTACACCTTC
>TRBD2|.|TRBJ2-7|TRBV4-2
CASSQAEAGGYSEQYF
TGTGCCAGCAGCCAAGCCGAAGCGGGAGGTTATAGTGAGCAGTACTTC
>TRBD1|.|TRBJ2-4|TRBV5-1
CASSRGQDIQYF
TGCGCCAGCAGCAGGGGACAGGACATTCAGTACTTC
>.|.|TRBJ1-1|TRBV2
CASNLRYMNTEAFF
TGTGCCAGCAACCTCCGATACATGAACACTGAAGCTTTCTTT
>.|few|TRBJ2-7|TRBV28
CASSSGVYEQYF
TGTGCCAGCAGTTCCGGGGTCTACGAGCAGTACTTC